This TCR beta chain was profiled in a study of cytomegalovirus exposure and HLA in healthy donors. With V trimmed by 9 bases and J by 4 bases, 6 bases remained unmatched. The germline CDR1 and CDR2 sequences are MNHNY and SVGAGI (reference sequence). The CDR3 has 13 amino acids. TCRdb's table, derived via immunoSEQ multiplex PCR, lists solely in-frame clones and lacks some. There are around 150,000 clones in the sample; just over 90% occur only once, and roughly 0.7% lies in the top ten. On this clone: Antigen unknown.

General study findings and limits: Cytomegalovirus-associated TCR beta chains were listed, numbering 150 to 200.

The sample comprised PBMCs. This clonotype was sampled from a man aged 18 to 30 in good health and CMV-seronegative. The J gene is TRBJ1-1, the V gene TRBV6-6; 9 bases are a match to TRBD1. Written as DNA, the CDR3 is TGTGCCAGTCTCCCGACAGGGGGCACTGAAGCTTTCTTT. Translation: CASLPTGGTEAFF.